The 21 T cell receptor beta chains listed next were all sequenced from one sample in a study of blood T cell repertoires in COVID-19. Generated by immunoSEQ multiplex PCR, the TCRdb table keeps only in-frame clones and is missing some. The sample contains roughly 170,000 clones, 83% of which appear only once. The sequenced sample consisted of PBMCs or T cells enriched from blood (not recorded which). The receptors derive from a woman in her forties or fifties in a cohort exposed to, infected with or recovered from COVID-19 (not recorded which).

The chain couples TRBV5-6 to TRBJ2-3, with TRBD2 matching over 7 bases. The germline V gene has CDR1 SGHDT and CDR2 YYEEEE. This CDR3 region has 17 residues. The ends lost 0 bases at V and 0 bases at J; junction bases unmatched: 7. CDR3 region: CASSLAEGRGSTDTQYF. For the CDR3, the DNA is TGTGCCAGCAGCTTGGCCGAGGGGCGGGGGAGCACAGATACGCAGTATTTT.

The chain uses TRBV19 and TRBJ1-3; a possible D gene is TRBD1 (5 bases). Germline CDR1 is LNHDA and CDR2 is SQIVND (reference sequence). CDR3 length: 13 amino acids. Trimming took 8 bases from V and 0 from J, leaving 8 bases between them. The CDR3 DNA is TGTGCCAGTCCGACAGTCTCTGGAAACACCATATATTTT. As protein: CASPTVSGNTIYF.

The genes are TRBV11-1 and TRBJ1-2; 9 bases are shared with TRBD1. The CDR3 runs to 13 residues. Trimming took 4 bases from V and 7 from J; bases not matched to a gene: 4. Per the germline V gene, CDR1 is SGHAT and CDR2 is FQDESV (reference sequence). The CDR3 nucleotides read TGTGCCAGCAGCTCCGGACAGGGGTTTGGCTACACCTTC. Translated: CASSSGQGFGYTF. The entire variable domain, with the rest obtained from reference TRBV11-1 and TRBJ1-2, is as follows: EAEVAQSPRYKITEKSQAVAFWCDPISGHATLYWYRQILGQGPELLVQFQDESVVDDSQLPKDRFSAERLKGVDSTLKIQPAELGDSAMYLCASSSGQGFGYTFGSGTRLTVV.

The CDR3 spells CASSIVFGGGYNEQFF. The CDR3 bases are TGTGCCAGTAGTATAGTGTTCGGGGGGGGCTACAATGAGCAGTTCTTC. This sequence joins TRBV19 and TRBJ2-1; 8 bases match TRBD2. Germline CDR1 is LNHDA and CDR2 is SQIVND (reference sequence). This CDR3 is 16 amino acids long. Trimming removed 1 base from V and 3 bases from J; junction bases left unmatched: 5. Looking up the rest from reference TRBV19 and TRBJ2-1 gives the full variable domain: DGGITQSPKYLFRKEGQNVTLSCEQNLNHDAMYWYRQDPGQGLRLIYYSQIVNDFQKGDIAEGYSVSREKKESFPLTVTSAQKNPTAFYLCASSIVFGGGYNEQFFGPGTRLTVL.

The rearrangement links TRBV9 to TRBJ1-4; possibly TRBD1 for D (5 bases). The V gene lost 3 bases and the J gene lost 7 bases, with 16 bases spanning the gap. The CDR3 length is 15 residues. CDR1 and CDR2 (germline): SGDLS, YYNGEE. Here the CDR3 reads CASSARGVGAEKLFF. DNA for the CDR3: TGTGCCAGCAGCGCCAGAGGTGTAGGGGCTGAAAAACTGTTTTTT. Full variable domain (outside the CDR3, taken from reference TRBV9 and TRBJ1-4): DSGVTQTPKHLITATGQRVTLRCSPRSGDLSVYWYQQSLDQGLQFLIQYYNGEERAKGNILERFSAQQFPDLHSELNLSSLELGDSALYFCASSARGVGAEKLFFGSGTQLSVL.

The chain recombines TRBV19 with TRBJ1-4; D might be TRBD1 (5 bases). From germline, CDR1 is LNHDA and CDR2 SQIVND (reference sequence). Trimming took 6 bases from V and 11 from J, leaving 13 bases between them. The length of the CDR3 is 12 residues. The CDR3 is CASSAGGKKLFF. The CDR3 DNA reads TGTGCCAGTAGCGCGGGGGGGAAGAAACTGTTTTTT.

This clone appeared once. The V and J genes are TRBV5-6 and TRBJ2-1; D gene unclear. V lost 0 bases to trimming and J lost 0 bases, with 4 bases between them. The CDR3 extends over 14 amino acids. Germline V gene sequence: CDR1 SGHDT, CDR2 YYEEEE. The CDR3 DNA reads TGTGCCAGCAGCTTGGAGAGCTCCTACAATGAGCAGTTCTTC. It codes for CASSLESSYNEQFF.

This clone showed up just a few times. V usage is TRBV4-3 and J usage is TRBJ1-1; no firm D call. V shed 0 bases and J shed 1 base, with 12 bases lying between them. Per germline, CDR1 LGHNA and CDR2 YSLEER. This CDR3 has 16 residues. DNA for the CDR3: TGCGCCAGCAGCCAAGATTGGCGAGGCGGGAACACTGAAGCTTTCTTT. It codes for CASSQDWRGGNTEAFF.

The chain couples TRBV28 to TRBJ1-3, with 11 positions matching TRBD1. Losses at the gene ends were 5 bases for V and 0 bases for J; bases not matched to a gene: 6. CDR1 MDHEN and CDR2 SYDVKM come from the germline V gene. The CDR3 length is 17 residues. The DNA of the CDR3 is TGTGCCAGCAGTCAAAGGGGGACAGGGGGCTCTGGAAACACCATATATTTT. Protein sequence: CASSQRGTGGSGNTIYF.

V usage is TRBV7-9 and J usage is TRBJ2-1; D is possibly TRBD2 (6 bases). V was trimmed by 5 bases and J by 7 bases, leaving 9 bases between them. The CDR3 has 12 amino acids. The germline V gene encodes CDR1 SEHNR and CDR2 FQNEAQ (reference sequence). CDR3 protein: CASSGRGNEQFF. DNA for the CDR3: TGTGCCAGCAGCGGCCGGGGGAATGAGCAGTTCTTC.

The V call is TRBV11-3, the J call TRBJ2-7; 9 positions agree with TRBD2. CDR1 and CDR2 (germline): SGHNT, YENEEA. The CDR3 consists of 12 residues. With V trimmed by 3 bases and J by 12 bases, 6 bases remained unmatched. The CDR3 region is CASSLRSGGLYF. CDR3 DNA sequence: TGTGCCAGCAGCTTGCGCAGCGGGGGGCTGTACTTC.

V is TRBV7-8 and J is TRBJ1-1; D is unclear. V was trimmed by 5 bases and J by 10 bases, leaving 14 bases between them. Germline CDR1 SGHVS, CDR2 FQNEAQ. The CDR3 covers 12 residues. In nucleotides, the CDR3 is TGTGCCAGCAGCGAAAACTTTAGAGGAGCTTTCTTT. Protein sequence: CASSENFRGAFF.

In this sample, this clone turned up once. The rearrangement joins TRBV19 to TRBJ2-7, with TRBD2 matching 8 bases. The CDR3 spans 20 residues. The germline V gene has CDR1 LNHDA and CDR2 SQIVND (reference sequence). V was clipped by 4 bases and J by 4 bases; unmatched bases: 24. The CDR3 spells CASSKDSRGWSERETYEQYF. DNA for the CDR3: TGTGCCAGTAGTAAAGACTCCCGTGGGTGGTCGGAGCGGGAGACGTACGAGCAGTACTTC.

The rearrangement links TRBV7-3 to TRBJ2-1; TRBD1 matches 7 bases. V lost 3 bases, J lost 7 bases, and 9 bases stayed unmatched. Germline values: CDR1 SGHTA, CDR2 FQGTGA. This CDR3 has 15 amino acids. The CDR3 nucleotides are TGTGCCAGCAGCTTGGGCGTAGGGGGCCGGAATGAGCAGTTCTTC. It specifies CASSLGVGGRNEQFF.

This clone was observed a few times. The DNA for the CDR3 is TGTGCCAGCAGTGTAGATATTAATTCACCCCTCCACTTT. It translates to CASSVDINSPLHF. V gene TRBV6-4 combines with J gene TRBJ1-6; D unresolved. Trimming removed 4 bases at V and 6 bases at J, with 7 bases between. Germline V gene sequence: CDR1 MRHNA, CDR2 SNTAGT. The CDR3 has 13 amino acids.

On this clone itself: This sample includes further DNA sequences coding for the same CDR3. CDR3 protein: CSATGGTEAFF. Written as DNA, the CDR3 is TGCAGTGCTACAGGGGGAACTGAAGCTTTCTTT. The chain links TRBV20-1 to TRBJ1-1; TRBD1 agrees at 7 bases. The V gene end was trimmed by 4 bases and the J gene end by 5 bases; junction bases not matched to a gene: 1. Germline-derived CDR1 and CDR2 are DFQATT and SNEGSKA (reference sequence). The CDR3 contains 11 residues.

CDR3 sequence: CARSLITGGADSPLHF. In nucleotides, the CDR3 is TGTGCCAGAAGCTTGATCACAGGGGGCGCAGATTCACCCCTCCACTTT. V and J are TRBV5-3 and TRBJ1-6; TRBD1 agrees at 9 bases. TRBV5-3 is marked as an open reading frame, function uncertain. V dropped 1 base and J dropped 8; count of bases not matched to a gene: 7. The CDR3 has 16 residues.

A single count supports this clone. The rearrangement uses TRBV3-1 (or the pseudogene TRBV3-2) and TRBJ1-2; a weak D match, TRBD1 (5 bases). Germline loops: CDR1 LGHDT, CDR2 YNNKEL (reference sequence). CDR3 size: 14 residues. The V gene lost 1 base and the J gene lost 2 bases, with 8 bases spanning the gap. CDR3: CASSQADRNYGYTF. The CDR3 nucleotides read TGTGCCAGCAGCCAAGCCGACAGAAACTATGGCTACACCTTC.

This clone was seen more than once but under ten times. V is TRBV6-2 or TRBV6-3 and J is TRBJ2-7, with 7 bases fitting TRBD1. The CDR3 is made up of 16 amino acids. From germline, CDR1 is MNHEY and CDR2 SVGEGT. V lost 2 bases to trimming and J lost 2 bases; unmatched junction nucleotides: 9. The CDR3 region has the DNA TGTGCCAGCAGTTACAGGGTCGGGACAGCTACCTACGAGCAGTACTTC. Its translation: CASSYRVGTATYEQYF.

This clone was seen at least ten times. The chain combines TRBV12-1 with TRBJ2-3; the D call in the table, TRBD1, was not verified against the DNA. TRBV12-1 is given as a pseudogene. The CDR3 covers 15 residues. The DNA of the CDR3 is TGTGCCAGCAGCTTTCGGACAGGGGTCACAGATACGCAGTATTTT. Its protein is CASSFRTGVTDTQYF.

V gene TRBV2 combines with J gene TRBJ2-1, with D maybe TRBD1 (6 bases). CDR3 length: 15 residues. Germline values: CDR1 SNHLY, CDR2 FYNNEI. The germline V and J ends were trimmed by 2 bases and 7 bases, with 15 bases remaining between them. The CDR3 sequence: CASSEIRGRGNEQFF. CDR3 nucleotide sequence: TGTGCCAGCAGTGAAATTAGGGGGAGAGGGAATGAGCAGTTCTTC.